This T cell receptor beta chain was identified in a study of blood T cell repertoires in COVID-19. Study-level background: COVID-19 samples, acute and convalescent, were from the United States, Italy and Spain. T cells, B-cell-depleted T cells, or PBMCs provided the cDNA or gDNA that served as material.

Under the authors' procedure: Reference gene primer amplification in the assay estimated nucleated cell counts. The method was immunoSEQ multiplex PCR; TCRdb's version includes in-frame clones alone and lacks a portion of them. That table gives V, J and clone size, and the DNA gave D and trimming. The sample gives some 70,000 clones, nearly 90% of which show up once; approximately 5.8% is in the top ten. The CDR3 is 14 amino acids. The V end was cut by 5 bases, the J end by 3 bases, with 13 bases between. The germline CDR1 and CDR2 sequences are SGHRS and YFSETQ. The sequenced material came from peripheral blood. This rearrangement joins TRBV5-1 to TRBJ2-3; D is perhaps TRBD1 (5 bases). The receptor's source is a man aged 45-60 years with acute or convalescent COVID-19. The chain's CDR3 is CASRSGPLTDTQYF. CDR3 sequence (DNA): TGCGCCAGCAGATCAGGGCCTTTGACAGATACGCAGTATTTT.